A selection of T cell receptor beta chains follows, all from one sample in a study of identical twins. TCRdb ran MiXCR on the 5' RACE reads and lists one entry per CDR3 protein. The profile shows approximately 670,000 distinct CDR3 sequences, around 5.7% of them singletons. The sample taken for sequencing was naive T cells sorted from blood. The origin of the receptors is a man aged 18 to 30 in good health. CDR3s include the opening cysteine and the closing phenylalanine or tryptophan. Fields, in order: CDR3 protein, CDR3 DNA, clone size, D gene, CDR3 length, J gene, V gene. D genes are given only for firm matches. The size field is filled for only some rows; it gives once, few, many or a size class.

CDR3: CASSQARDRDWETQYF
DNA: TGTGCCAGCAGCCAAGCCCGGGACAGGGATTGGGAGACCCAGTACTTC
size: few
D: TRBD1
length: 16
J: TRBJ2-5
V: TRBV14

CDR3: CASSDQTTNVADTQYF
DNA: TGCGCCAGCAGTGATCAGACAACCAACGTCGCAGATACGCAGTATTTT
size: -
D: -
length: 16
J: TRBJ2-3
V: TRBV10-1

CDR3: CSARGGGAGTDNEQFF
DNA: TGCAGTGCTAGAGGCGGGGGAGCAGGGACGGACAATGAGCAGTTCTTC
size: many
D: TRBD2
length: 16
J: TRBJ2-1
V: TRBV20-1

CDR3: CASSPPGTSFRETQYF
DNA: TGTGCCAGCAGCCCCCCCGGGACTAGCTTTAGGGAGACCCAGTACTTC
size: -
D: TRBD2
length: 16
J: TRBJ2-5
V: TRBV11-2

CDR3: CAWSDTISEQYF
DNA: TGTGCCTGGAGTGACACCATTAGCGAGCAGTACTTC
size: few
D: -
length: 12
J: TRBJ2-7
V: TRBV30

CDR3: CASSSPRRGGGNEQFF
DNA: TGTGCCAGCAGTTCACCGAGGAGGGGTGGTGGCAATGAGCAGTTCTTC
size: -
D: -
length: 16
J: TRBJ2-1
V: TRBV6-5

CDR3: CASSQDQQGGEKLFF
DNA: TGCGCCAGCAGCCAAGATCAACAGGGAGGGGAAAAACTGTTTTTT
size: many
D: -
length: 15
J: TRBJ1-4
V: TRBV4-3

CDR3: CASSEALKTQYF
DNA: TGTGCCAGCAGTGAAGCGCTGAAGACCCAGTACTTC
size: -
D: -
length: 12
J: TRBJ2-5
V: TRBV2

CDR3: CASYRDTGELFF
DNA: TGTGCCAGCTACAGGGACACCGGGGAGCTGTTTTTT
size: -
D: -
length: 12
J: TRBJ2-2
V: TRBV6-2/TRBV6-3

CDR3: CSAKTSGKATQYF
DNA: TGCAGTGCGAAGACTAGCGGGAAGGCTACGCAGTATTTT
size: many
D: TRBD2
length: 13
J: TRBJ2-3
V: TRBV20-1

CDR3: CASSSSRVGRTGELFF
DNA: TGTGCCAGCAGTTCTTCTAGAGTGGGGAGAACCGGGGAGCTGTTTTTT
size: -
D: -
length: 16
J: TRBJ2-2
V: TRBV12-3/TRBV12-4

CDR3: CSARANRVFGNEQYF
DNA: TGCAGTGCTAGAGCTAACAGGGTTTTTGGAAACGAGCAGTACTTC
size: many
D: -
length: 15
J: TRBJ2-7
V: TRBV20-1

CDR3: CASSQGLAGVGDTQYF
DNA: TGTGCCAGCAGCCAAGGCCTAGCGGGAGTAGGAGATACGCAGTATTTT
size: -
D: TRBD2
length: 16
J: TRBJ2-3
V: TRBV3-1

CDR3: CASRSLGGGTDTQYF
DNA: TGTGCCAGCAGGTCTTTGGGTGGAGGCACAGATACGCAGTATTTT
size: many
D: -
length: 15
J: TRBJ2-3
V: TRBV27

CDR3: CASSLIGVNSPLHF
DNA: TGTGCCAGCAGTTTAATCGGAGTTAATTCACCCCTCCACTTT
size: many
D: -
length: 14
J: TRBJ1-6
V: TRBV12-3/TRBV12-4